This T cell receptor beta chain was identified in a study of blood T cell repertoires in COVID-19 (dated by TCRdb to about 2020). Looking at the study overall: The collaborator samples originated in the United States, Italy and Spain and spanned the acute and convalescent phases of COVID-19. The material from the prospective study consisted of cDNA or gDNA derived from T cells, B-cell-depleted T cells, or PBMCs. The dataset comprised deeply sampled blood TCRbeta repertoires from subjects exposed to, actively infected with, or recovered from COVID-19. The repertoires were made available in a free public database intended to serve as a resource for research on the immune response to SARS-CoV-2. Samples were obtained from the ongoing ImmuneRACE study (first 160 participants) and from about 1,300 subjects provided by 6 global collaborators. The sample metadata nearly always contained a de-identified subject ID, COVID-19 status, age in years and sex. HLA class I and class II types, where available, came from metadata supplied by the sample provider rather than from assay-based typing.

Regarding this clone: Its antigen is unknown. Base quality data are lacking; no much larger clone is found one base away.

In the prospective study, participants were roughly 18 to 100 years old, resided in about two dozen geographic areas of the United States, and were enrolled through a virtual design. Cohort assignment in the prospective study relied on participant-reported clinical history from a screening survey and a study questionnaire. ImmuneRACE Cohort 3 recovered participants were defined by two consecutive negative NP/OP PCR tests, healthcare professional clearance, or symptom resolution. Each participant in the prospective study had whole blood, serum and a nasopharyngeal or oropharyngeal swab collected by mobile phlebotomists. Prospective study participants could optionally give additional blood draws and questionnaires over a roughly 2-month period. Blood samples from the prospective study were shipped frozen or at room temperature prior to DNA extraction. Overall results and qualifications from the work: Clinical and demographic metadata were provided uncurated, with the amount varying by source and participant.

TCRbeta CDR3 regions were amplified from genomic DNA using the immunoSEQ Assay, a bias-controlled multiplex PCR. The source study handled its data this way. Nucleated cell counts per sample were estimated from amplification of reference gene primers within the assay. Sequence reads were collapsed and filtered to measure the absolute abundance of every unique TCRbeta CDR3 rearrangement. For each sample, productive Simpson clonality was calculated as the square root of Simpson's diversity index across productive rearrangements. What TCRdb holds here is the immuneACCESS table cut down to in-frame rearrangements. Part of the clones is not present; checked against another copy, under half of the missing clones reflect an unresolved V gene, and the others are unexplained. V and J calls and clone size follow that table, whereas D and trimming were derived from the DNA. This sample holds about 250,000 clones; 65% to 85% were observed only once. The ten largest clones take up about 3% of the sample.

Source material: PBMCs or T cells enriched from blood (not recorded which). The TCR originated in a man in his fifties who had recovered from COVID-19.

Here the CDR3 is given as CASSRTGTYSGNTIYF. The DNA is as follows: TGTGCCAGTAGTAGGACAGGGACGTACTCTGGAAACACCATATATTTT. Recombination connected TRBV19 to TRBJ1-3, with 8 middle bases fitting TRBD1. V has 4 bases trimmed and J has 0 bases trimmed; junction bases matching no gene number 5. CDR1 and CDR2 were assigned from the germline V gene (reference sequence) as LNHDA and SQIVND. The CDR3 runs 16 residues from the cysteine to the phenylalanine. The CDR3 DNA has 48 bases and is translated from base 1.